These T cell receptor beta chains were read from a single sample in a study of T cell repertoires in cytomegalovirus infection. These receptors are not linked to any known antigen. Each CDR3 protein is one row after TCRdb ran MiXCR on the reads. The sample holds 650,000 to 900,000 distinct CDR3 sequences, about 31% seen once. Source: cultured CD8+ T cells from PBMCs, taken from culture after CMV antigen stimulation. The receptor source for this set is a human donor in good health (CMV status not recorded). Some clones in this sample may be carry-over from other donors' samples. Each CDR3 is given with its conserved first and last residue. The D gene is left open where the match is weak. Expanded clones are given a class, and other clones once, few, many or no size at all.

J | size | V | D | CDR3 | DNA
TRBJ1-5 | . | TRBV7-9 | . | CASSGSGRNQPQHF | TGTGCCAGCAGTGGCTCTGGCAGGAATCAGCCCCAGCATTTT
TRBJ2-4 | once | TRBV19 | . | CASSPRRDRAKNIQYF | TGTGCCAGTAGTCCTCGAAGGGACCGGGCCAAAAACATTCAGTACTTC
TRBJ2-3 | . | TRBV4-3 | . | CASSQGWRSTDTQYF | TGCGCCAGCAGCCAAGGATGGAGGAGCACAGATACGCAGTATTTT
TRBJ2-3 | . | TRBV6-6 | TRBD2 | CASSPAGVTDTQYF | TGTGCCAGCAGCCCAGCGGGGGTCACAGATACGCAGTATTTT
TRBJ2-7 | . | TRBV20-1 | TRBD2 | CSARGEGLTNYEQYF | TGCAGTGCTAGAGGGGAGGGACTAACGAACTACGAGCAGTACTTC
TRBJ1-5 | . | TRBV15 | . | CATSIPGFGQPQHF | TGTGCCACCAGCATACCAGGGTTTGGACAGCCCCAGCATTTT
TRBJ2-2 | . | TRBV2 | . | CASEIDTGELFF | TGTGCCAGCGAAATAGACACCGGGGAGCTGTTTTTT
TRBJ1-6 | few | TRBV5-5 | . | CASSLPGPPLHF | TGTGCCAGCAGCTTGCCGGGGCCACCCCTCCACTTT
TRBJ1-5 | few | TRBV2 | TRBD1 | CASSEAGTVSNQPQHF | TGTGCCAGCAGTGAAGCGGGGACAGTTTCGAATCAGCCCCAGCATTTT
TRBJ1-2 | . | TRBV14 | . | CASSPHSLYGYTF | TGTGCCAGCAGCCCTCATTCTCTCTATGGCTACACCTTC
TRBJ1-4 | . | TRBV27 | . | CASKTGRKGKKEKLFF | TGTGCCAGCAAAACCGGTCGGAAGGGCAAAAAAGAAAAACTGTTTTTT
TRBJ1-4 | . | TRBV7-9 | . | CASSPQTVPLFVKLFF | TGTGCCAGCAGCCCTCAGACGGTCCCTCTTTTCGTAAAACTGTTTTTT
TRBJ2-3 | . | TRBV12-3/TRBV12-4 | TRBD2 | CATSQSSGVGTDTQYF | TGTGCCACCAGTCAATCTAGCGGGGTGGGCACAGATACGCAGTATTTT
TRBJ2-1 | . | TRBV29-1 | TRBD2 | CSASGRGGLGINEQFF | TGCAGCGCCTCAGGGCGGGGGGGCCTTGGTATCAATGAGCAGTTCTTC
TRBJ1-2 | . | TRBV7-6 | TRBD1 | CASSPGTGDVAYGYTF | TGTGCCAGCAGTCCCGGGACAGGGGACGTTGCCTATGGCTACACCTTC
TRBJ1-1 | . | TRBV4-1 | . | CASSQDLEWAAEAFF | TGCGCCAGCAGCCAAGATTTAGAGTGGGCGGCTGAAGCTTTCTTT
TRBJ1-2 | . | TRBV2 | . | CASTRTVIYGYTF | TGTGCCAGCACTCGGACAGTTATTTATGGCTACACCTTC
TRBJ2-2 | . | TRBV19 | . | CASSIGLNTGELFF | TGTGCCAGTAGTATCGGCTTGAACACCGGGGAGCTGTTTTTT
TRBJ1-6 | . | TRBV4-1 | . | CASSQVVRGYGSPLHF | TGCGCCAGCAGCCAAGTAGTTAGGGGGTATGGATCACCCCTCCACTTT
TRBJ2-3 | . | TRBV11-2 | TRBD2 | CASRPPGLGGTDTQYF | TGTGCCAGCAGACCCCCGGGACTAGGGGGCACAGATACGCAGTATTTT
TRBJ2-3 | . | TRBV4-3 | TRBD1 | CASQGQGPPDTQYF | TGCGCCAGTCAGGGACAGGGACCCCCAGATACGCAGTATTTT
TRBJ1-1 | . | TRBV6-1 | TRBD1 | CASSFSGTVNTEAFF | TGTGCCAGCAGTTTTTCCGGGACAGTGAACACTGAAGCTTTCTTT
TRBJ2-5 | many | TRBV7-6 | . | CASSTYPSSDLGETQYF | TGTGCCAGCAGCACATACCCGTCTAGCGACCTAGGGGAGACCCAGTACTTC
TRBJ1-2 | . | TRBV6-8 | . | CASSPGFRIGYTF | TGTGCCAGCAGCCCAGGATTCCGCATTGGCTACACCTTC
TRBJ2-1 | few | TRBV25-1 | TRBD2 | CASSAGGQFF | TGTGCCAGCAGCGCGGGAGGCCAGTTCTTC
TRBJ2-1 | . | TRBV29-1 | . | CSVESYATYNEQFF | TGCAGCGTTGAATCGTATGCGACATACAATGAGCAGTTCTTC
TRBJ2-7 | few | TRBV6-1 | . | CASRGQLYEQYF | TGTGCCAGCAGAGGACAGCTCTACGAGCAGTACTTC
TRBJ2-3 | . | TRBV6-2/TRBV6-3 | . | CASSYGVLVADTQYF | TGTGCCAGCAGTTACGGCGTCTTGGTTGCAGATACGCAGTATTTT
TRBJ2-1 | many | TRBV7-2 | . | CASSSTHLSYNEQFF | TGTGCCAGCAGCTCCACCCACCTCTCCTACAATGAGCAGTTCTTC
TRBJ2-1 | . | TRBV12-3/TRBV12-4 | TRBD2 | CASSRTGLAGSFF | TGTGCCAGCAGCCGGACGGGACTAGCGGGGAGTTTCTTC
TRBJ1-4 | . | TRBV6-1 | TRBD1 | CASSETLNNRGGVDGEKLFF | TGTGCCAGCAGTGAAACCCTTAACAACAGGGGAGGAGTGGACGGTGAAAAACTGTTTTTT
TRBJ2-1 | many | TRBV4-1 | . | CASSQVRAFADEQFF | TGCGCCAGCAGCCAAGTCAGGGCTTTCGCAGATGAGCAGTTCTTC
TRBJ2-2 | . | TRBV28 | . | CASSLGGHNTGELFF | TGTGCCAGCAGTTTAGGGGGACATAACACCGGGGAGCTGTTTTTT
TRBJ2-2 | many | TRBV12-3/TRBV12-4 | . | CASSSRGNTGELFF | TGTGCCAGCAGTTCGCGGGGGAACACCGGGGAGCTGTTTTTT
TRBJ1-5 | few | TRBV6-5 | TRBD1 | CASSTRGPQPQHF | TGTGCCAGCAGTACAAGGGGGCCTCAGCCCCAGCATTTT
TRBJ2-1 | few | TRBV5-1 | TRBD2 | CASSLDFGGANNEQFF | TGCGCCAGCAGCTTGGATTTCGGGGGGGCCAACAATGAGCAGTTCTTC
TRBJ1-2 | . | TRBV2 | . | CASSEAILAANYGYTF | TGTGCCAGCAGTGAAGCTATCCTTGCGGCTAACTATGGCTACACCTTC
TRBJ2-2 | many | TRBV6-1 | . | CASSEGGGAGELFF | TGTGCCAGCAGTGAAGGCGGAGGGGCCGGGGAGCTGTTTTTT
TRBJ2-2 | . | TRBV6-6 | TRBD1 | CATLGTGQLGTGELFF | TGTGCCACCCTAGGGACAGGGCAGTTGGGAACCGGGGAGCTGTTTTTT
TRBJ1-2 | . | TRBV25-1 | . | CASSEKGRGGNYGYTF | TGTGCCAGCAGTGAAAAAGGGAGGGGTGGAAACTATGGCTACACCTTC
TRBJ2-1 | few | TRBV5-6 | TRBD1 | CASSRGQYNEQFF | TGTGCCAGCAGCCGGGGACAGTACAATGAGCAGTTCTTC
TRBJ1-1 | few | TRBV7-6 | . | CASSFSPDTRRTEAFF | TGTGCCAGCAGCTTCAGCCCGGACACCAGGAGGACTGAAGCTTTCTTT
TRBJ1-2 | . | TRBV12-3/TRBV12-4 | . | CVSREQGTNYGYTF | TGTGTCAGCAGGGAACAGGGAACTAACTATGGCTACACCTTC
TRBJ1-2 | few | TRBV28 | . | CASSFVRNYGYTF | TGTGCCAGCAGTTTCGTACGGAACTATGGCTACACCTTC
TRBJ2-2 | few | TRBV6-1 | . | CASSEAFMGRRNTGELFF | TGTGCCAGCAGTGAAGCTTTTATGGGACGGAGGAACACCGGGGAGCTGTTTTTT
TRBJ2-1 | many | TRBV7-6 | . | CASSLVVGVAVREQFF | TGTGCCAGCAGCTTAGTTGTTGGAGTAGCGGTTAGGGAGCAGTTCTTC
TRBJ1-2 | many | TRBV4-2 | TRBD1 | CASSHGQVYGYTF | TGTGCCAGCAGCCATGGACAGGTCTATGGCTACACCTTC